The present entry profiles one T cell receptor beta chain with its context. This clone has more than one count but fewer than ten. Its antigen remains unidentified. The input lacks base qualities; no much larger clone sits a single base away. A distance of 18 bases separates the germline ends of V and J, which lose 5 bases and 6 bases respectively. Including the terminal cysteine and phenylalanine, the CDR3 comprises 15 residues. This entry keeps only the CDR3 DNA: 45 bases, framed from base 1. In the germline V gene, CDR1 corresponds to SGHRS and CDR2 to YFSETQ. The CDR3 regions of human TCRbeta chains were analyzed by immunosequencing. Under the source paper's analysis protocol: TCRs in the repertoires were compared against a reference library of SARS-CoV-2-specific TCRs that had been generated with the MIRA antigen-specificity platform. Breadth meant the fraction of unique TCRs that were SARS-CoV-2-associated, whereas depth meant the fraction of total T cells that were SARS-CoV-2-associated. Using the MIRA data, each spike-specific TCR was mapped to the spike region that the TCR reacts to and placed in a CD4 or CD8 class. Log10-transformed breadth and depth values were compared by one-way ANOVA with Sidak's multiple comparisons tests. Not all clones reach the TCRdb copy of this immuneACCESS table, which keeps in-frame sequences only. Checked studies attribute under half of the gap to unresolved V genes and leave the rest unexplained. D and trimming come from the DNA, and the V and J calls and clone size come from that table. Counted in this sample were 95,000 to 110,000 clones; roughly nine tenths of them appeared once. Under 50% of the sample is in the top ten clones.

This sample was included in a study of T cell responses to AZD1222 COVID-19 vaccine (dated by TCRdb to the early 2020s). Looking at the study overall: Because spike-specific TCR depth and breadth did not differ between the two schedules, AZD1222 recipients who got a second dose at roughly 4 weeks were pooled with those who got a second dose at roughly 12 weeks. TCR sequencing was performed for more than 230 trial participants, of whom roughly 200 were given two doses of AZD1222 and approximately 25 were given two doses of MenACWY control vaccine. Trial participants were enrolled into age subgroups of 18-55, 56-69 and 70-plus years, which contained approximately 150, 30 and 60 TCR-sequenced participants, respectively. General conclusions and limits of the study: The 56-69-year group was small, and its depth increase did not reach significance, likely because of low power. After two AZD1222 doses, spike-specific TCR breadth and depth were significantly higher than at day 0 and than in MenACWY recipients. CD4 TCRs associated with the vaccine covered the entire spike protein, and the dominant responses were in regions 160-218 and 743-854. Most participants were white British and females outnumbered males, and the authors suggested that clonal diversity may have been underestimated. Reportedly, almost half of the unique spike-specific TCRs recognized epitopes lying outside the regions that are mutated in the B.1.351 and B.1.1.7 variants. Because no day 14 peak-response samples were available, repertoires were characterized only after the peak T cell response. Conclusions about previously exposed vaccinees are limited because only a handful of AZD1222 recipients were SARS-CoV-2 seropositive at baseline.

The sample's time point label, decoded: baseline before first vaccination. Vaccinee samples were obtained from the UK trials COV001 and COV002, which included a single-blind randomized controlled phase 2/3 trial of AZD1222 (ChAdOx1 nCoV-19) in healthy adults. For TCRbeta chain sequencing, PBMC samples from trial participants were taken at day 0 and at day 28 after the second dose. This clonotype originated in an adult in good health. Sequencing was performed on peripheral blood, taken on day 0 of AZD1222 vaccination. Rearrangement joined TRBV5-1 to TRBJ2-1; no D segment can be confidently identified. The nucleotide sequence reads as follows: TGCGCCAGCAGTTCCAGTCCCTCAGGAAGCAATGAGCAGTTCTTC. It specifies CASSSSPSGSNEQFF.